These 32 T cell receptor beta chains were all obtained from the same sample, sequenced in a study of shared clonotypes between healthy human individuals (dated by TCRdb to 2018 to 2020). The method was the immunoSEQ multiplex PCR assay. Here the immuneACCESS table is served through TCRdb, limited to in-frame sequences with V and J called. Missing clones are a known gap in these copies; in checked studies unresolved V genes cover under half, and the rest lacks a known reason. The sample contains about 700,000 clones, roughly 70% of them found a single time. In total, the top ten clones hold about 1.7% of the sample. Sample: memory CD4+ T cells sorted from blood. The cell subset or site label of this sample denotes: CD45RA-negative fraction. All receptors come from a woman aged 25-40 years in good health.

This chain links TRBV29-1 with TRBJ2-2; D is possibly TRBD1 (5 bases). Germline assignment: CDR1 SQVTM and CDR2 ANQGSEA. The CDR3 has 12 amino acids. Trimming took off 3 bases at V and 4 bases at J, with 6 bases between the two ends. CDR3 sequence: CSVEGPTGELFF. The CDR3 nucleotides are TGCAGCGTTGAGGGGCCCACCGGGGAGCTGTTTTTT.

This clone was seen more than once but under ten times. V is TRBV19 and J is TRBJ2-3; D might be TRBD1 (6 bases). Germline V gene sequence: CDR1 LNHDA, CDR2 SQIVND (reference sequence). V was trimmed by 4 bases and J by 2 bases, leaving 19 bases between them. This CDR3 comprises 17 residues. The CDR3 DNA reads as TGTGCCAGTAGTAGAAGGGGGTCGGGACATACCACAGATACGCAGTATTTT. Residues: CASSRRGSGHTTDTQYF. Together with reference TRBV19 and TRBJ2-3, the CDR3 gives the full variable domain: DGGITQSPKYLFRKEGQNVTLSCEQNLNHDAMYWYRQDPGQGLRLIYYSQIVNDFQKGDIAEGYSVSREKKESFPLTVTSAQKNPTAFYLCASSRRGSGHTTDTQYFGPGTRLTVL.

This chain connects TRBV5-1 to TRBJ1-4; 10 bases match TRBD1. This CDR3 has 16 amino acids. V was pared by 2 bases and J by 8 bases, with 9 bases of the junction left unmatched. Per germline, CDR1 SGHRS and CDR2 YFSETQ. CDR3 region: CASSFGTGAGGEKLFF. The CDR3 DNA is TGCGCCAGCAGCTTCGGGACAGGGGCCGGCGGGGAAAAACTGTTTTTT.

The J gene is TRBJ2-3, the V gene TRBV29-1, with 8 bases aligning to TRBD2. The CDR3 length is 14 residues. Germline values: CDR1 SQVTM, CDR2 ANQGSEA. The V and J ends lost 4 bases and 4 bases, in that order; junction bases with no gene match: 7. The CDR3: CSVGAGGGPDTQYF. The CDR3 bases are TGCAGCGTTGGGGCGGGAGGTGGCCCAGATACGCAGTATTTT.

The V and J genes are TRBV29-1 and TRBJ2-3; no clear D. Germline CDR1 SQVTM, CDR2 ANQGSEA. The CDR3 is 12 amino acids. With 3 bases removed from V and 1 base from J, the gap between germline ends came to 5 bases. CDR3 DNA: TGCAGCGTTGACGCGGGCACAGATACGCAGTATTTT. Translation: CSVDAGTDTQYF.

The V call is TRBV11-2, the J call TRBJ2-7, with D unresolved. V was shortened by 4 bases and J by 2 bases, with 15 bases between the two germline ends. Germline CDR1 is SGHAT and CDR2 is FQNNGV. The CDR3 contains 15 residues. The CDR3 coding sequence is TGTGCCAGCAGCTACGACGCATCATCTGCCTACGAGCAGTACTTC. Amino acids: CASSYDASSAYEQYF.

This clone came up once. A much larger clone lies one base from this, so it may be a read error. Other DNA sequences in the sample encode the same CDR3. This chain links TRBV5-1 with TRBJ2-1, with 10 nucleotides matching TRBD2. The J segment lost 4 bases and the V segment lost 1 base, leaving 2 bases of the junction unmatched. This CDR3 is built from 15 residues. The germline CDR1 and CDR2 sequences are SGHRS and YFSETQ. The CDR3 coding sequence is TGCGCCAGCAGCTTGACTAGCGGGGCTTACAATGAGCAGTTCTTC. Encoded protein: CASSLTSGAYNEQFF.

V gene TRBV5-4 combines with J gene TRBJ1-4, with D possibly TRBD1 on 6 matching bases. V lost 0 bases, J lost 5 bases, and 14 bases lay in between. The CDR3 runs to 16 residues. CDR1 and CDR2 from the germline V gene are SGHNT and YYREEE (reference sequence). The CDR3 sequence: CASSLAGAGVNEKLFF. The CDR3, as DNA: TGTGCCAGCAGCTTGGCCGGGGCAGGGGTGAATGAAAAACTGTTTTTT.

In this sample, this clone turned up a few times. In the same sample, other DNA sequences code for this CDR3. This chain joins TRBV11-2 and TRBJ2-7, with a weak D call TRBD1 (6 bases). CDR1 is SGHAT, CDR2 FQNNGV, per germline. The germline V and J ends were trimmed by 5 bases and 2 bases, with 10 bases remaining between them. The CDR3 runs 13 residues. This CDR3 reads CASSRRGAYEQYF. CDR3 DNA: TGTGCCAGCAGCCGCAGGGGAGCCTACGAGCAGTACTTC.

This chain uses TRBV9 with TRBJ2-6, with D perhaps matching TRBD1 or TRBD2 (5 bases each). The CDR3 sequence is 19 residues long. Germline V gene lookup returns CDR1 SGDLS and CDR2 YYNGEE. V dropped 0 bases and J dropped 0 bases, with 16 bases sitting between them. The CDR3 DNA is TGTGCCAGCAGCGTAGAAGCGAGTGGGACGCCCTCTGGGGCCAACGTCCTGACTTTC. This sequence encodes CASSVEASGTPSGANVLTF.

The CDR3 DNA follows: TGTGCCTGGAACAGGGATAACACTGAAGCTTTCTTT. Amino acids: CAWNRDNTEAFF. This chain uses TRBV30 with TRBJ1-1; TRBD1 is a possible D gene (6 bases). Deletions cut 4 bases from V and 2 bases from J, with 8 bases between. Germline V gene sequence: CDR1 GTSNPN, CDR2 SVGIG (reference sequence). This CDR3 is built from 12 residues. The variable domain in full, with the rest retrieved from reference TRBV30 and TRBJ1-1, is SQTIHQWPATLVQPVGSPLSLECTVEGTSNPNLYWYRQAAGRGLQLLFYSVGIGQISSEVPQNLSASRPQDRQFILSSKKLLLSDSGFYLCAWNRDNTEAFFGQGTRLTVV.

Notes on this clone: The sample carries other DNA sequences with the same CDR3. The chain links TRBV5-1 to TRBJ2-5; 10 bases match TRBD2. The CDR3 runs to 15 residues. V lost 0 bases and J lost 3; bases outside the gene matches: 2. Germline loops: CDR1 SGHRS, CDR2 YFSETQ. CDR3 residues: CASSLVLAGEETQYF. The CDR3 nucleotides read TGCGCCAGCAGCTTGGTCCTAGCGGGAGAAGAGACCCAGTACTTC.

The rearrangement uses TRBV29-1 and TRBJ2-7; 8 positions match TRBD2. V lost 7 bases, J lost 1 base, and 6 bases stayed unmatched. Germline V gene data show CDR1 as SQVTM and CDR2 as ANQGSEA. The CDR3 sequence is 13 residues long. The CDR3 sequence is CSASGSGSYEQYF. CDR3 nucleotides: TGCAGCGCCAGCGGGAGTGGATCCTACGAGCAGTACTTC.

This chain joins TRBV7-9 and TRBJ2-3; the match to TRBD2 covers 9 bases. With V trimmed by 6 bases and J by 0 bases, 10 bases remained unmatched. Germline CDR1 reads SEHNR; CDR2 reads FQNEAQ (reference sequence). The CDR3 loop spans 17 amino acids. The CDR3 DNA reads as TGTGCCAGCAGGCCTAGGAGCGGGAGGACTAGCACAGATACGCAGTATTTT. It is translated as CASRPRSGRTSTDTQYF.

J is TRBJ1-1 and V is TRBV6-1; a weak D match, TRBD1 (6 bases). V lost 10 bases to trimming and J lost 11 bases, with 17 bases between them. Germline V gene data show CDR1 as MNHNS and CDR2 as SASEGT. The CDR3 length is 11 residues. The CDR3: CATLRNRDAFF. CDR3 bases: TGTGCCACTCTCCGGAACAGGGACGCTTTCTTT.

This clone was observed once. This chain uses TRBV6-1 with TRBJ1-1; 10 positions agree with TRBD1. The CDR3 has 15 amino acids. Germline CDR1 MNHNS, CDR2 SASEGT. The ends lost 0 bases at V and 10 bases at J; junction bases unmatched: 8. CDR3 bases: TGTGCCAGCAGTGAAGCGGGACAGGGGCCCCGCGGAGCTTTCTTT. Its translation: CASSEAGQGPRGAFF.

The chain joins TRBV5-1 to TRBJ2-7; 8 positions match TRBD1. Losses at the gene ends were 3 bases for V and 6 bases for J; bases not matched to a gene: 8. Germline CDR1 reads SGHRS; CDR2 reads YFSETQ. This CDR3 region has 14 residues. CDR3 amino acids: CASSSQGAGGEQYF. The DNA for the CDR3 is TGCGCCAGCAGCTCCCAGGGGGCAGGGGGCGAGCAGTACTTC.

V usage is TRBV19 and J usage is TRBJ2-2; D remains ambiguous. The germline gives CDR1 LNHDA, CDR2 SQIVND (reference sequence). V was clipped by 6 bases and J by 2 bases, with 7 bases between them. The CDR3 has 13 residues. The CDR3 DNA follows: TGTGCCAGTAGCGTCTTAAACACCGGGGAGCTGTTTTTT. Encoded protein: CASSVLNTGELFF.

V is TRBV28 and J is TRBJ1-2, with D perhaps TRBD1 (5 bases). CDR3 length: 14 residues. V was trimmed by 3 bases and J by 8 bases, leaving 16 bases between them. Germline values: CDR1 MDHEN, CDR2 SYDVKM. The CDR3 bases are TGTGCCAGCAGTTTCGAGGGACGCCCTCTAGGCTACACCTTC. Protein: CASSFEGRPLGYTF.

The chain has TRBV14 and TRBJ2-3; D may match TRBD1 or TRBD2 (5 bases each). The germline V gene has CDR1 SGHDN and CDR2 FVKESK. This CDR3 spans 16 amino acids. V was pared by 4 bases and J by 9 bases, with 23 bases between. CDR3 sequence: CASSPRIFTGGRTQYF. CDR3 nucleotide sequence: TGTGCCAGCAGCCCCCGAATTTTCACAGGCGGGCGAACGCAGTATTTT.

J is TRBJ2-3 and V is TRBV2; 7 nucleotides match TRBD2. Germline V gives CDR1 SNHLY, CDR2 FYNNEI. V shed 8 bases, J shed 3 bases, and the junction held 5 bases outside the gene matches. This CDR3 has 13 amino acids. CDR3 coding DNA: TGTGCCAGCTCTGGGGGGGGGACAGATACGCAGTATTTT. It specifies CASSGGGTDTQYF.

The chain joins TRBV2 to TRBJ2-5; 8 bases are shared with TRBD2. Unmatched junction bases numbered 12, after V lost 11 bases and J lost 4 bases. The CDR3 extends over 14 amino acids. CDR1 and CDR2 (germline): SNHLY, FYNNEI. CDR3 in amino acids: CALLGRAYGETQYF. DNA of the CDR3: TGTGCCTTACTCGGGAGGGCCTATGGAGAGACCCAGTACTTC. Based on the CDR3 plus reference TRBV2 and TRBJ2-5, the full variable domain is EPEVTQTPSHQVTQMGQEVILRCVPISNHLYFYWYRQILGQKVEFLVSFYNNEISEKSEIFDDQFSVERPDGSNFTLKIRSTKLEDSAMYFCALLGRAYGETQYFGPGTRLLVL.

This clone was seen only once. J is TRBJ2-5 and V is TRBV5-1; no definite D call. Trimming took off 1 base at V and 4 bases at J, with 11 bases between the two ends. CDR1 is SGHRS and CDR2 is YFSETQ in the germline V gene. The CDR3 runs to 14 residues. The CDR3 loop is CASSLRRVGETQYF. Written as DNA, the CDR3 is TGCGCCAGCAGCTTGAGAAGGGTAGGAGAGACCCAGTACTTC. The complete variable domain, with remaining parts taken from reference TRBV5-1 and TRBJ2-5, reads KAGVTQTPRYLIKTRGQQVTLSCSPISGHRSVSWYQQTPGQGLQFLFEYFSETQRNKGNFPGRFSGRQFSNSRSEMNVSTLELGDSALYLCASSLRRVGETQYFGPGTRLLVL.

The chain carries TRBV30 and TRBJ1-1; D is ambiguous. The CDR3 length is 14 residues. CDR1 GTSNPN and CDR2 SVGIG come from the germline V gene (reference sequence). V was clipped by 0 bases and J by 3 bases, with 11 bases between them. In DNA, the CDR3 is TGTGCCTGGAGTGTAATGGGCCTCCACACTGAAGCTTTCTTT. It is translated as CAWSVMGLHTEAFF.

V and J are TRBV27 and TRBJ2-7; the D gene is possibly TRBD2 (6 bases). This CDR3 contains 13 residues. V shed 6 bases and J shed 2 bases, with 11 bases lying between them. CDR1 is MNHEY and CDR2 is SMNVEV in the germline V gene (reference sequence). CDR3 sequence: CASRGTETYEQYF. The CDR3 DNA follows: TGTGCCAGCAGGGGGACTGAGACCTACGAGCAGTACTTC.

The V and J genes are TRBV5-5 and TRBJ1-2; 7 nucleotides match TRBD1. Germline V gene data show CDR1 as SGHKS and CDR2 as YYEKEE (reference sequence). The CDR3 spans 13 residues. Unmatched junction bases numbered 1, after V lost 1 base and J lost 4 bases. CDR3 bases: TGTGCCAGCAGCTTGCGACAGGGCTATGGCTACACCTTC. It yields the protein CASSLRQGYGYTF.

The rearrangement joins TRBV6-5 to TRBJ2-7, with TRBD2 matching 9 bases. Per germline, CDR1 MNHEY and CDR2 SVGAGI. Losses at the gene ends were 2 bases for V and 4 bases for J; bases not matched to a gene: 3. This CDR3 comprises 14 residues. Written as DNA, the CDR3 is TGTGCCAGCAGTTACGCGGGAGGGGGGTACGAGCAGTACTTC. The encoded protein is CASSYAGGGYEQYF.

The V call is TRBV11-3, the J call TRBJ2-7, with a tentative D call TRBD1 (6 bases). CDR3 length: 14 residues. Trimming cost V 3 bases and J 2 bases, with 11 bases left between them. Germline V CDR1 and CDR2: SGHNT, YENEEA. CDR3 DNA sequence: TGTGCCAGCAGCTTTCGACAGGAGACCTACGAGCAGTACTTC. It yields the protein CASSFRQETYEQYF.

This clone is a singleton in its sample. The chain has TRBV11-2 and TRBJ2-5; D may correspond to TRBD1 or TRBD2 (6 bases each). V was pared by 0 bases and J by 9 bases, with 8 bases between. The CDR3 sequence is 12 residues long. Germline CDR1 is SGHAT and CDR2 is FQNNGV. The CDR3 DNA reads TGTGCCAGCAGCTTAGATCGGGGGCCCCAGTACTTC. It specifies CASSLDRGPQYF.

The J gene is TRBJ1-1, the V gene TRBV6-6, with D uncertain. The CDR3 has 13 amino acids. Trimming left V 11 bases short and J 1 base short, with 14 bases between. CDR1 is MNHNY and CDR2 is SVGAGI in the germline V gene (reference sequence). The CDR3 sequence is CASGPATNTEAFF. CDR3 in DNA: TGTGCCTCCGGACCGGCAACGAACACTGAAGCTTTCTTT.

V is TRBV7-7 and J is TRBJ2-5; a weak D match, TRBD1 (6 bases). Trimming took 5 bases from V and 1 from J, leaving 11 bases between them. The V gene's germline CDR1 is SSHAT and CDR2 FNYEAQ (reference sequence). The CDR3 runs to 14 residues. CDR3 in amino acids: CASSLDRTQETQYF. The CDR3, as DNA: TGTGCCAGCAGCCTCGACAGGACCCAAGAGACCCAGTACTTC. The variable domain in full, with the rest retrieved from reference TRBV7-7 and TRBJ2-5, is GAGVSQSPRYKVTKRGQDVTLRCDPISSHATLYWYQQALGQGPEFLTYFNYEAQPDKSGLPSDRFSAERPEGSISTLTIQRTEQRDSAMYRCASSLDRTQETQYFGPGTRLLVL.

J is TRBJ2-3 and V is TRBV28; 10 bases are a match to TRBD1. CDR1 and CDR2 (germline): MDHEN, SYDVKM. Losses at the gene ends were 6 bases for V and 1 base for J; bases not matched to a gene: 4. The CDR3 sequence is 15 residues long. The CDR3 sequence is CASSRQGARTDTQYF. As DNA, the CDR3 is TGTGCCAGCAGCAGACAGGGGGCGCGCACAGATACGCAGTATTTT.